The 20 T cell receptor beta chains below were found in one sample sequenced in a study of blood T cell repertoires in COVID-19. Method: immunoSEQ multiplex PCR; TCRdb's copy keeps in-frame clones and lacks some. Here the sample spans around 20,000 clones, roughly 87% being singletons. The sequenced sample consisted of peripheral blood. All receptors come from a human donor with active COVID-19. The donor label of this sample is uncertain.

The V call is TRBV18, the J call TRBJ2-2, with 8 bases identical to TRBD1. The CDR3 runs 19 residues. Losses at the gene ends were 6 bases for V and 0 bases for J; bases not matched to a gene: 15. The germline V gene encodes CDR1 KGHSH and CDR2 LQKENI. CDR3 in amino acids: CASSPGQGSLLSNTGELFF. DNA for the CDR3: TGTGCCAGCTCCCCTGGACAGGGATCCCTTTTATCGAACACCGGGGAGCTGTTTTTT.

The chain combines TRBV24-1 with TRBJ1-4; D gene uncertain. The CDR3 totals 15 residues. V was cut by 2 bases and J by 3 bases, with 9 bases left in between. The germline CDR1 and CDR2 sequences are KGHDR and SFDVKD. CDR3 in DNA: TGTGCCACCAGTGATTATAGGCGGCCTAATGAAAAACTGTTTTTT. As protein: CATSDYRRPNEKLFF.

This chain connects TRBV18 to TRBJ2-1; tentatively, D is TRBD2 (5 bases). V lost 7 bases and J lost 3, with 10 bases in between. The CDR3 is made up of 13 amino acids. Germline CDR1 KGHSH, CDR2 LQKENI. As DNA, the CDR3 is TGTGCCAGCTACGGGGAACACTACAATGAGCAGTTCTTC. It yields the protein CASYGEHYNEQFF. The whole variable domain, filled in from reference TRBV18 and TRBJ2-1, reads NAGVMQNPRHLVRRRGQEARLRCSPMKGHSHVYWYRQLPEEGLKFMVYLQKENIIDESGMPKERFSAEFPKEGPSILRIQQVVRGDSAAYFCASYGEHYNEQFFGPGTRLTVL.

This clone was counted only a few times. The J gene is TRBJ2-1, the V gene TRBV27; 9 nucleotides align to TRBD1. The CDR3 contains 17 residues. Germline V gene data show CDR1 as MNHEY and CDR2 as SMNVEV (reference sequence). The V gene end was trimmed by 3 bases and the J gene end by 0 bases; junction bases not matched to a gene: 6. The DNA of the CDR3 is TGTGCCAGCAGTTTCGGTCACAGGGGGCACTCCTACAATGAGCAGTTCTTC. It translates to CASSFGHRGHSYNEQFF.

The chain employs TRBV10-3 and TRBJ1-2; tentative D call: TRBD1 (6 bases). From germline, CDR1 is ENHRY and CDR2 SYGVKD. CDR3 length: 17 amino acids. With 3 bases removed from V and 0 bases from J, the gap between germline ends came to 17 bases. The CDR3 DNA reads as TGTGCCATCAGTGAAGCTGACAGGAGCTCCGCTAACTATGGCTACACCTTC. Protein: CAISEADRSSANYGYTF.

The V gene is TRBV5-5, the J gene TRBJ2-1; 7 bases are shared with TRBD2. Per germline, CDR1 SGHKS and CDR2 YYEKEE (reference sequence). Unmatched junction bases numbered 13, after V lost 9 bases and J lost 4 bases. CDR3 length equals 15 residues. The CDR3: CATRTGTTTYNEQFF. The CDR3 DNA sequence: TGTGCCACCCGGACCGGGACTACCACGTACAATGAGCAGTTCTTC.

This chain uses TRBV19 with TRBJ2-1; 8 bases match TRBD2. The trim removed 11 bases at V and 7 bases at J, leaving 10 bases unmatched. The V gene's germline CDR1 is LNHDA and CDR2 SQIVND (reference sequence). This CDR3 has 13 residues. The CDR3 DNA sequence: TGTGCCCGAGCCCCTACGGGAGGGAATGAGCAGTTCTTC. Translation: CARAPTGGNEQFF.

This clone occurred a few times. This chain joins TRBV4-1 and TRBJ2-7, with D perhaps matching TRBD2 (6 bases). Trimming cost V 0 bases and J 0 bases, with 15 bases left between them. Germline V lookup: CDR1 MGHRA, CDR2 YSYEKL. CDR3 length: 17 amino acids. The DNA of the CDR3 is TGCGCCAGCAGCCAAGAGTCCCCAGGACTAAGCTCCTACGAGCAGTACTTC. Its protein is CASSQESPGLSSYEQYF.

The gene calls are TRBV4-1 and TRBJ2-1; tentatively, D is TRBD2 (7 bases). CDR3 length equals 14 residues. Germline V gene data show CDR1 as MGHRA and CDR2 as YSYEKL. V lost 6 bases to trimming and J lost 4 bases, with 13 bases between them. The CDR3: CASRGAGGYNEQFF. The CDR3 bases are TGCGCCAGCAGGGGGGCCGGGGGGTACAATGAGCAGTTCTTC.

The chain links TRBV25-1 to TRBJ2-5, with 8 bases identical to TRBD1. Germline V CDR1 and CDR2: MGHDK, SYGVNS. V lost 1 base to trimming and J lost 2 bases; unmatched junction nucleotides: 12. This CDR3 has 18 residues. In DNA form, the CDR3 reads TGTGCCAGCAGTGAATTTTTTGTCGGGACAGGCGAACAAGAGACCCAGTACTTC. Translation gives CASSEFFVGTGEQETQYF. The entire variable domain, with the rest obtained from reference TRBV25-1 and TRBJ2-5, is as follows: EADIYQTPRYLVIGTGKKITLECSQTMGHDKMYWYQQDPGMELHLIHYSYGVNSTEKGDLSSESTVSRIRTEHFPLTLESARPSHTSQYLCASSEFFVGTGEQETQYFGPGTRLLVL.

The chain links TRBV7-2 to TRBJ2-1; 8 bases match TRBD2. The V segment lost 0 bases and the J segment 0 bases; nucleotides outside the gene matches: 1. Germline values: CDR1 SGHTA, CDR2 FQGNSA. The CDR3 runs to 16 residues. CDR3 nucleotide sequence: TGTGCCAGCAGCTTAGCCGGGAGGGGCTCCTACAATGAGCAGTTCTTC. This gives the protein CASSLAGRGSYNEQFF.

V and J are TRBV5-6 and TRBJ2-5; TRBD2 matches at 8 bases. V shed 1 base and J 2 bases; nucleotides not matched to a gene: 1. Per the germline V gene, CDR1 is SGHDT and CDR2 is YYEEEE. The CDR3 covers 14 residues. The CDR3 DNA follows: TGTGCCAGCAGCTTGACTAGCGGACAAGAGACCCAGTACTTC. Protein product: CASSLTSGQETQYF.

The genes are TRBV9 and TRBJ2-7; the match to TRBD2 covers 14 bases. Germline V gene lookup returns CDR1 SGDLS and CDR2 YYNGEE. The ends lost 3 bases at V and 4 bases at J; junction bases unmatched: 3. This CDR3 is 15 amino acids long. CDR3 in DNA: TGTGCCAGCAGCGCCGGGACTAGCGGGAGTTACGAGCAGTACTTC. Translated, it gives CASSAGTSGSYEQYF.

This clone was detected once. The chain links TRBV5-1 to TRBJ2-1; 11 nucleotides match TRBD1. The CDR3 covers 16 residues. V shed 3 bases, J shed 4 bases, and the junction held 6 bases outside the gene matches. The germline V gene encodes CDR1 SGHRS and CDR2 YFSETQ. CDR3 loop: CASSYNGQGAYNEQFF. In DNA, the CDR3 is TGCGCCAGCAGCTATAATGGACAGGGGGCGTACAATGAGCAGTTCTTC.

This clone showed up just once. The chain uses TRBV5-8 and TRBJ2-7, with TRBD1 matching 8 bases. The CDR3 contains 13 residues. Per the germline V gene, CDR1 is SGHTS and CDR2 is YDEGEE. The trim removed 5 bases at V and 0 bases at J, leaving 1 base unmatched. The CDR3 region has the DNA TGTGCCAGCAGAGGACAGGGCTCCTACGAGCAGTACTTC. This sequence encodes CASRGQGSYEQYF.

The chain couples TRBV5-5 to TRBJ1-3; 7 bases are shared with TRBD1. The junction had 9 bases not matched to a gene; V was cut back by 3 bases and J by 0 bases. The CDR3 covers 17 residues. CDR1 is SGHKS, CDR2 YYEKEE, per germline (reference sequence). The CDR3: CASSSSPGTASGNTIYF. CDR3 DNA: TGTGCCAGCAGCTCTTCACCTGGGACAGCCTCTGGAAACACCATATATTTT. Based on the CDR3 plus reference TRBV5-5 and TRBJ1-3, the full variable domain is DAGVTQSPTHLIKTRGQQVTLRCSPISGHKSVSWYQQVLGQGPQFIFQYYEKEERGRGNFPDRFSARQFPNYSSELNVNALLLGDSALYLCASSSSPGTASGNTIYFGEGSWLTVV.

This rearrangement joins TRBV5-1 to TRBJ2-4, with TRBD2 as a possible D gene (6 bases). V lost 1 base and J lost 1, with 15 bases in between. Germline lookup yields CDR1 SGHRS and CDR2 YFSETQ. The CDR3 contains 17 residues. The CDR3 protein is CASSLKELGGAKNIQYF. CDR3 bases: TGCGCCAGCAGCTTGAAGGAACTCGGAGGGGCCAAAAACATTCAGTACTTC.

A note on this clone: At the DNA level, this CDR3 is encoded by other sequences in the same sample as well. The CDR3 protein is CASSVGGSTDTQYF. CDR3 sequence (DNA): TGTGCCAGCAGCGTAGGTGGCAGCACAGATACGCAGTATTTT. V gene TRBV9 combines with J gene TRBJ2-3; D is uncertain. V lost 0 bases, J lost 0 bases, and 5 bases lay in between. This CDR3 has 14 amino acids. Germline lookup yields CDR1 SGDLS and CDR2 YYNGEE.

The CDR3 loop reads CAWSRLAGAYEQYF. DNA of the CDR3: TGTGCCTGGAGCCGACTAGCGGGAGCCTACGAGCAGTACTTC. V and J are TRBV30 and TRBJ2-7, with 12 nucleotides matching TRBD2. Looked up from germline, CDR1 is GTSNPN and CDR2 is SVGIG (reference sequence). The CDR3 extends over 14 amino acids. V lost 3 bases and J lost 2; bases outside the gene matches: 2.

This clone came up once. This chain links TRBV27 with TRBJ2-2, with a tentative D call TRBD1 (6 bases). This CDR3 spans 19 amino acids. Per germline, CDR1 MNHEY and CDR2 SMNVEV (reference sequence). Deletions cut 4 bases from V and 3 bases from J, with 24 bases between. CDR3 protein: CASSSVKGRGGGYTGELFF. The CDR3, as DNA: TGTGCCAGCAGTTCAGTAAAAGGAAGAGGGGGTGGGTACACCGGGGAGCTGTTTTTT.